This entry lists 29 T cell receptor beta chains sequenced from one sample in a study of CD8+ T cells in alopecia areata. In each case, RNA was isolated and then reverse transcribed into cDNA as the sequencing template. TCRdb keeps only in-frame clones here, not all; method: immunoSEQ multiplex PCR. The table has 200,000 or so clones, roughly 50% seen once. Stated treatment: oral pan-JAK inhibitor, 5-10 mg twice daily. The sequencing used CD4+ T cells sorted from blood, collected at week 24, from a patient treated with tofacitinib. The source is a human donor with alopecia areata.

This clone has a handful of counts. The chain employs TRBV5-6 and TRBJ2-3, with 14 positions matching TRBD2. J was trimmed by 5 bases and V by 4 bases; bases with no gene match: 9. The CDR3 length is 17 residues. Per the germline V gene, CDR1 is SGHDT and CDR2 is YYEEEE. CDR3 nucleotide sequence: TGTGCCAGCAGCCCTCGACTAGCGGGGGGGCCAGGAGATACGCAGTATTTT. It specifies CASSPRLAGGPGDTQYF. The variable domain in full, completed from reference TRBV5-6 and TRBJ2-3, reads DAGVTQSPTHLIKTRGQQVTLRCSPKSGHDTVSWYQQALGQGPQFIFQYYEEEERQRGNFPDRFSGHQFPNYSSELNVNALLLGDSALYLCASSPRLAGGPGDTQYFGPGTRLTVL.

This clone was recorded a few times. This sequence joins TRBV19 and TRBJ1-2, with TRBD1 as a possible D gene (5 bases). From germline, CDR1 is LNHDA and CDR2 SQIVND (reference sequence). V was trimmed by 8 bases and J by 4 bases, leaving 8 bases between them. This CDR3 has 11 amino acids. CDR3 amino acids: CASGDLYGYTF. In DNA, the CDR3 is TGTGCCAGTGGGGACCTCTATGGCTACACCTTC.

The chain is built from TRBV5-1 and TRBJ1-3; D perhaps matches TRBD1 (6 bases). The V end lost 4 bases, the J end lost 0 bases, and 11 bases lay between the germline ends. Germline assignment: CDR1 SGHRS and CDR2 YFSETQ. The CDR3 is made up of 15 amino acids. CDR3 region: CASSRGDTSGNTIYF. CDR3 in DNA: TGCGCCAGCAGCAGGGGGGATACCTCTGGAAACACCATATATTTT.

V gene TRBV2 combines with J gene TRBJ1-6; D is undetermined. Germline loops: CDR1 SNHLY, CDR2 FYNNEI. V was trimmed by 2 bases and J by 10 bases, leaving 6 bases between them. CDR3 size: 12 residues. In nucleotides, the CDR3 is TGTGCCAGCAGTGAATTGGGGTCACCCCTCCACTTT. It codes for CASSELGSPLHF.

This clone has only one observation. The chain is built from TRBV9 and TRBJ1-2, with a weak D call TRBD1 (6 bases). The CDR3 covers 13 residues. Germline CDR1 SGDLS, CDR2 YYNGEE. V was pared by 3 bases and J by 8 bases, with 14 bases between. CDR3 sequence reads: CASSDTGSEGYTF. As DNA, the CDR3 is TGTGCCAGCAGCGACACAGGGAGCGAAGGCTACACCTTC. Full variable domain (missing parts from reference TRBV9 and TRBJ1-2): DSGVTQTPKHLITATGQRVTLRCSPRSGDLSVYWYQQSLDQGLQFLIQYYNGEERAKGNILERFSAQQFPDLHSELNLSSLELGDSALYFCASSDTGSEGYTFGSGTRLTVV.

This clone was seen a handful of times. This chain uses TRBV28 with TRBJ2-4, with no clear D. The germline V and J ends were trimmed by 5 bases and 6 bases, with 17 bases remaining between them. The CDR3 is 15 amino acids. Germline V gives CDR1 MDHEN, CDR2 SYDVKM. DNA for the CDR3: TGTGCCAGCAGTCTAGAAGGCGTGGGTGGAAACATTCAGTACTTC. Residues: CASSLEGVGGNIQYF.

Concerning this clone: At one of its ends the junction is not consistent with the germline gene, which may arise from a read error. The chain carries TRBV18 and TRBJ2-7, with D perhaps matching TRBD1 (6 bases). The CDR3 is 12 amino acids. The germline CDR1 and CDR2 sequences are KGHSH and LQKENI. In DNA, the CDR3 is TGTGCCAGCTCTACTGAAGACAGGCAGGCAGACTTC. Protein product: CASSTEDRQADF.

The chain employs TRBV9 and TRBJ1-3, with D uncertain. In germline, CDR1 is SGDLS, CDR2 YYNGEE. The CDR3 sequence is 16 residues long. With 7 bases removed from V and 4 bases from J, the gap between germline ends came to 21 bases. The CDR3 loop is CASSVTGTDGGNTIYF. In nucleotides, the CDR3 is TGTGCCAGCTCCGTAACGGGCACTGATGGGGGAAACACCATATATTTT.

The V and J genes are TRBV6-6 and TRBJ2-5; 7 nucleotides match TRBD2. Germline CDR1 reads MNHNY; CDR2 reads SVGAGI (reference sequence). There are 14 residues in the CDR3. Unmatched junction bases numbered 3, after V lost 0 bases and J lost 5 bases. CDR3 sequence (DNA): TGTGCCAGCAGTTACTCCCGGGGAGGGGAGACCCAGTACTTC. Translating gives CASSYSRGGETQYF.

The chain recombines TRBV18 with TRBJ1-5; D not certain. V was pared by 2 bases and J by 2 bases, with 7 bases between. This CDR3 is built from 14 residues. Germline lookup yields CDR1 KGHSH and CDR2 LQKENI. The CDR3 region is CASSPSQGNQPQHF. CDR3 nucleotides: TGTGCCAGCTCACCAAGCCAGGGCAATCAGCCCCAGCATTTT.

The chain employs TRBV28 and TRBJ2-3; 11 bases are a match to TRBD2. Losses at the gene ends were 6 bases for V and 2 bases for J; bases not matched to a gene: 7. Germline lookup yields CDR1 MDHEN and CDR2 SYDVKM. There are 16 residues in the CDR3. The CDR3, as DNA: TGTGCCAGCAGACCTACTAGCGGGAGTTACACAGATACGCAGTATTTT. Protein sequence: CASRPTSGSYTDTQYF.

The chain carries TRBV7-2 and TRBJ2-5; either TRBD1 or TRBD2 may supply D (5 bases each). The CDR3 sequence is 15 residues long. The germline gives CDR1 SGHTA, CDR2 FQGNSA. Trimming cost V 5 bases and J 1 base, with 14 bases left between them. CDR3 DNA: TGTGCCAGCAGCGTAGTGGGACGCTTCCAAGAGACCCAGTACTTC. This sequence encodes CASSVVGRFQETQYF.

Written as DNA, the CDR3 is TGTGCCAGCAGTCCCAGAGGGACAGGGGCCGATTCTAACTATGGCTACACCTTC. Translation: CASSPRGTGADSNYGYTF. This chain uses TRBV27 with TRBJ1-2, with 10 bases lining up with TRBD1. Germline loops: CDR1 MNHEY, CDR2 SMNVEV (reference sequence). Losses at the gene ends were 5 bases for V and 0 bases for J; bases not matched to a gene: 12. This CDR3 is built from 18 residues.

This clone has only a few counts. The V and J genes are TRBV6-5 and TRBJ2-7, with a possible D match to TRBD1 (6 bases). Deletions cut 5 bases from V and 3 bases from J, with 14 bases between. CDR1 MNHEY and CDR2 SVGAGI come from the germline V gene. The CDR3 has 14 amino acids. This CDR3 is CASSLWTDNYEQYF. CDR3 DNA: TGTGCCAGCAGTCTTTGGACAGATAACTACGAGCAGTACTTC.

This clone appeared a few times. The V call is TRBV5-1, the J call TRBJ2-1; D gene ambiguous. Trimming removed 0 bases from V and 5 bases from J, with 9 bases in between. This CDR3 has 14 residues. Germline CDR1 is SGHRS and CDR2 is YFSETQ. The DNA of the CDR3 is TGCGCCAGCAGCTTGGTGGGCTCTCACAATGAGCAGTTCTTC. Protein: CASSLVGSHNEQFF.

The chain has TRBV18 and TRBJ1-2; the D is unclear. This CDR3 spans 14 amino acids. Trimming took off 3 bases at V and 3 bases at J, with 11 bases between the two ends. Germline CDR1 reads KGHSH; CDR2 reads LQKENI. CDR3 coding DNA: TGTGCCAGCTCACCTCCGGGCGTAGACTATGGCTACACCTTC. Translating it yields CASSPPGVDYGYTF.

The chain links TRBV5-4 to TRBJ1-2; no clear D gene. The CDR3 is 14 amino acids. The ends were cut back, 1 base at V and 8 bases at J, with 15 bases in the middle. Germline-derived CDR1 and CDR2 are SGHNT and YYREEE (reference sequence). CDR3 in DNA: TGTGCCAGCAGCTTGCATGGAGAGTCGGGCGGCTACACCTTC. Amino acid sequence: CASSLHGESGGYTF. The variable domain in full, with the rest retrieved from reference TRBV5-4 and TRBJ1-2, is ETGVTQSPTHLIKTRGQQVTLRCSSQSGHNTVSWYQQALGQGPQFIFQYYREEENGRGNFPPRFSGLQFPNYSSELNVNALELDDSALYLCASSLHGESGGYTFGSGTRLTVV.

The CDR3 protein is CASSTRDRGLVETQYF. CDR3 bases: TGTGCCAGCAGCACCCGGGACAGGGGGCTGGTGGAGACCCAGTACTTC. The chain is built from TRBV13 and TRBJ2-5; 12 nucleotides agree with TRBD1. Germline CDR1 PRHDT, CDR2 FYEKMQ (reference sequence). V lost 5 bases to trimming and J lost 5 bases; unmatched junction nucleotides: 9. CDR3 length: 16 residues.

This chain joins TRBV20-1 and TRBJ1-2; no reliable D call. The CDR3 is made up of 11 amino acids. V was shortened by 3 bases and J by 7 bases, with 9 bases between the two germline ends. The germline CDR1 and CDR2 sequences are DFQATT and SNEGSKA (reference sequence). Here the CDR3 DNA reads TGCAGTGCTAGCGACAAGTCTGGCTACACCTTC. Protein sequence: CSASDKSGYTF.

This chain joins TRBV5-1 and TRBJ2-7, with 11 nucleotides matching TRBD2. This CDR3 comprises 15 residues. From germline, CDR1 is SGHRS and CDR2 YFSETQ. V gave up 4 bases and J gave up 0 bases; unmatched junction bases: 3. The DNA of the CDR3 is TGCGCCAGCAGCATGACTAGCGGGGCCTCCTACGAGCAGTACTTC. Translating it yields CASSMTSGASYEQYF.

The chain carries TRBV30 and TRBJ1-4; D might be TRBD1 (5 bases). From germline, CDR1 is GTSNPN and CDR2 SVGIG (reference sequence). Trimming pared 3 bases from V and 6 bases from J, leaving 14 bases between. The CDR3 runs to 14 residues. This CDR3 is CAWRTGRGDEKLFF. The CDR3 DNA reads as TGTGCCTGGAGAACGGGACGGGGGGATGAAAAACTGTTTTTT.

The chain links TRBV25-1 to TRBJ1-2; a possible D gene is TRBD1 (6 bases). Trimming pared 2 bases from V and 13 bases from J, leaving 11 bases between. CDR1 MGHDK and CDR2 SYGVNS come from the germline V gene. The CDR3 length is 11 residues. CDR3 nucleotides: TGTGCCAGCAGTGAAGGACAGTCAGCCACCTTC. Translating it yields CASSEGQSATF.

The rearrangement links TRBV5-4 to TRBJ2-1, with D possibly TRBD1 on 6 matching bases. The CDR3 covers 15 residues. Germline CDR1 SGHNT, CDR2 YYREEE (reference sequence). Trimming cost V 2 bases and J 5 bases, with 14 bases left between them. CDR3 sequence (DNA): TGTGCCAGCAGCTTTGGACAGTCAGGGGACAATGAGCAGTTCTTC. Amino acid sequence: CASSFGQSGDNEQFF.

V and J are TRBV30 and TRBJ1-1; the D is unclear. V lost 7 bases and J 6 bases, leaving 36 bases between the germline ends. Germline V gives CDR1 GTSNPN, CDR2 SVGIG (reference sequence). The CDR3 runs to 19 residues. Written as DNA, the CDR3 is TGTGCCTCCCGGAGCGGGCGGTACTATTCCACGGCGACCTTCGCTGAAGCTTTCTTT. Encoded protein: CASRSGRYYSTATFAEAFF.

This clone was seen only a few times. The chain links TRBV4-2 to TRBJ2-7; D gene ambiguous. V was clipped by 0 bases and J by 5 bases, with 11 bases between them. In germline, CDR1 is LGHNA, CDR2 YNFKEQ. The CDR3 extends over 14 amino acids. CDR3 in amino acids: CASSQDMKGNEQYF. Written as DNA, the CDR3 is TGTGCCAGCAGCCAAGATATGAAGGGCAACGAGCAGTACTTC.

In this sample, this clone turned up a few times. The chain is built from TRBV7-2 and TRBJ2-3, with 7 bases that match TRBD2. The CDR3 is 16 amino acids. CDR1 and CDR2 from the germline V gene are SGHTA and FQGNSA. J lost 4 bases, V lost 2 bases, and 9 bases had no gene match. The CDR3 DNA is TGTGCCAGCAGCTTACAAGCGGGGTTCCCCCCAGATACGCAGTATTTT. It translates to CASSLQAGFPPDTQYF.

The chain joins TRBV6-5 to TRBJ2-5, with D maybe TRBD1 (7 bases). Trimming took off 5 bases at V and 4 bases at J, with 14 bases between the two ends. Germline V CDR1 and CDR2: MNHEY, SVGAGI. The CDR3 spans 14 residues. The CDR3 DNA reads as TGTGCCAGCAGTGTTACAGGGGACTTAGAGACCCAGTACTTC. As protein: CASSVTGDLETQYF.

This clone has just one count. J is TRBJ2-5 and V is TRBV21-1; no check of the table's D call, TRBD1, against the DNA was made. TRBV21-1 is a documented pseudogene. The CDR3 runs 16 residues. The CDR3 loop reads CASSNRTGPYQETQYF. DNA for the CDR3: TGTGCCAGCAGCAATAGGACAGGCCCCTACCAAGAGACCCAGTACTTC.

This chain links TRBV4-2 with TRBJ2-3; D ambiguous. The ends were cut back, 0 bases at V and 12 bases at J, with 16 bases in the middle. CDR1 and CDR2 (germline): LGHNA, YNFKEQ. CDR3 length: 14 amino acids. The CDR3 spells CASSQERSAPSQYF. The CDR3 region has the DNA TGTGCCAGCAGCCAAGAGAGATCGGCCCCTTCTCAGTATTTT.